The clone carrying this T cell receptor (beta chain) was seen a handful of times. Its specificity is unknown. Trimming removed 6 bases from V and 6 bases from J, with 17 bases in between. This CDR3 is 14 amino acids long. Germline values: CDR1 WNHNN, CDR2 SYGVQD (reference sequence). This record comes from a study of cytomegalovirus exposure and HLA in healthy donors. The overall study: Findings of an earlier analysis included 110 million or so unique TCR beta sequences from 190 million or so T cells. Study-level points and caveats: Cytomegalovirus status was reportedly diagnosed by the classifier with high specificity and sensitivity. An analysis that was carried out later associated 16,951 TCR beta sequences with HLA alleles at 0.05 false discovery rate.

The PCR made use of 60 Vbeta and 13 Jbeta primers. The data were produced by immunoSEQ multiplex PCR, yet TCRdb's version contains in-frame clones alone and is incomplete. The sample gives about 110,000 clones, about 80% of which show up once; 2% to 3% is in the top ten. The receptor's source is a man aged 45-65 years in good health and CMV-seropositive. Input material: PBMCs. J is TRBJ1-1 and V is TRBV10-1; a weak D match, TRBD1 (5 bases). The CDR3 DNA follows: TGCGCCAGCAGGCTCTGGGGCCCGGGCGCTGAAGCTTTCTTT. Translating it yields CASRLWGPGAEAFF.